Presented here are 15 T cell receptor beta chains from one specimen sequenced in a study of blood T cell repertoires in COVID-19 (dated by TCRdb to between 2020 and 2021). The library was built by means of the immunoSEQ multiplex PCR assay. TCRdb carries this immuneACCESS record with in-frame sequences only. Its versions omit some clonotypes, under half of them owing to an unresolved V gene in the studies checked, with the rest unexplained. This sample holds 200,000 to 250,000 clones; 87% were observed only once. The top ten clones comprise over 9.5% of the sample. Sequenced input: peripheral blood. The receptors stem from a woman aged 18-29 years who had recovered from COVID-19.

V and J are TRBV29-1 and TRBJ1-2; 7 bases are a match to TRBD1. The CDR3 totals 12 residues. Looked up from germline, CDR1 is SQVTM and CDR2 is ANQGSEA. The junction had 5 bases not matched to a gene; V was cut back by 6 bases and J by 4 bases. CDR3: CSVESGGYGYTF. CDR3 bases: TGCAGCGTCGAGTCAGGGGGCTATGGCTACACCTTC.

The chain joins TRBV30 to TRBJ2-3; D is perhaps TRBD1 or TRBD2 (5 bases each). The CDR3 sequence is 14 residues long. Looked up from germline, CDR1 is GTSNPN and CDR2 is SVGIG (reference sequence). V was pared by 8 bases and J by 4 bases, with 19 bases between. The CDR3 nucleotides are TGTGCCGGGACCGACCTAAGCGGTTCAGATACGCAGTATTTT. It codes for CAGTDLSGSDTQYF.

The V gene is TRBV3-1 (or the pseudogene TRBV3-2), the J gene TRBJ2-5, with 11 bases identical to TRBD2. The V gene's germline CDR1 is LGHDT and CDR2 YNNKEL (reference sequence). V lost 1 base and J lost 5; bases outside the gene matches: 6. CDR3 length: 16 residues. CDR3 sequence reads: CASSQVAGGPVETQYF. CDR3 sequence (DNA): TGTGCCAGCAGCCAAGTAGCGGGAGGGCCAGTGGAGACCCAGTACTTC.

The gene calls are TRBV19 and TRBJ2-2, with a tentative D call TRBD2 (6 bases). This CDR3 region has 16 residues. Deletions cut 3 bases from V and 3 bases from J, with 14 bases between. Germline CDR1 LNHDA, CDR2 SQIVND (reference sequence). The CDR3 DNA follows: TGTGCCAGTAGTATCTTTGCGGGACCTGACACCGGGGAGCTGTTTTTT. Protein product: CASSIFAGPDTGELFF.

This CDR3 reads CASSLGGLAGEFF. DNA of the CDR3: TGTGCCAGCAGTTTGGGGGGACTAGCGGGAGAGTTCTTC. The chain uses TRBV12-3 or TRBV12-4 and TRBJ2-1; 14 bases align to TRBD2. This CDR3 has 13 residues. Unmatched junction bases numbered 3, after V lost 3 bases and J lost 14 bases.

The chain links TRBV5-4 to TRBJ2-1; 10 nucleotides match TRBD2. With V trimmed by 4 bases and J by 6 bases, 10 bases remained unmatched. Germline CDR1 reads SGHNT; CDR2 reads YYREEE (reference sequence). CDR3 length: 16 residues. In DNA, the CDR3 is TGTGCCAGCAGCCGCGGACTAGCGGCAAAGTTCAATGAGCAGTTCTTC. This encodes CASSRGLAAKFNEQFF.

The chain is built from TRBV18 and TRBJ2-1; possible D gene TRBD1, 6 bases. Trimming stripped 3 bases from V and 8 bases from J, with 11 bases between. CDR1 KGHSH and CDR2 LQKENI come from the germline V gene. The CDR3 loop spans 13 amino acids. The CDR3 coding sequence is TGTGCCAGCTCACCCCGGCCAGGGGATGAGCAGTTCTTC. It codes for CASSPRPGDEQFF.

The V and J genes are TRBV7-2 and TRBJ1-5; the D is unclear. The CDR3 contains 15 residues. The V end was cut by 0 bases, the J end by 3 bases, with 9 bases between. From germline, CDR1 is SGHTA and CDR2 FQGNSA. The CDR3 here is CASSLAAGVNQPQHF. The CDR3 coding sequence is TGTGCCAGCAGCTTAGCAGCCGGGGTCAATCAGCCCCAGCATTTT.

The chain has TRBV9 and TRBJ1-1; 7 bases align to TRBD1. Trimming removed 4 bases from V and 5 bases from J; junction bases left unmatched: 14. The CDR3 is 16 residues long. Germline V gives CDR1 SGDLS, CDR2 YYNGEE. This CDR3 is CASSIQGGQLGTEAFF. In nucleotides, the CDR3 is TGTGCCAGCAGCATACAAGGGGGACAGCTGGGAACTGAAGCTTTCTTT.

The chain uses TRBV14 and TRBJ1-1, with D unresolved. Trimming took off 1 base at V and 3 bases at J, with 6 bases between the two ends. CDR3 length: 13 amino acids. CDR1 is SGHDN, CDR2 FVKESK, per germline. In DNA, the CDR3 is TGTGCCAGCAGCCAAGGTCCTTACACTGAAGCTTTCTTT. Protein: CASSQGPYTEAFF.

The chain links TRBV6-6 to TRBJ1-2; a possible D gene is TRBD1 (5 bases). The V end was cut by 0 bases, the J end by 2 bases, with 10 bases between. This CDR3 has 15 residues. CDR1 MNHNY and CDR2 SVGAGI come from the germline V gene (reference sequence). CDR3 bases: TGTGCCAGCAGTTACTCGGCAGGGTCCAACTATGGCTACACCTTC. Its translation is CASSYSAGSNYGYTF.

This clone has just a few counts. The V gene is TRBV7-6, the J gene TRBJ1-6; TRBD1 is a possible D gene (6 bases). Trimming took 8 bases from V and 4 from J, leaving 12 bases between them. This CDR3 region has 14 residues. The germline CDR1 and CDR2 sequences are SGHVS and FNYEAQ. For the CDR3, the DNA is TGTGCCAGCGCGAAGGACAGATATAATTCACCCCTCCACTTT. Translation gives CASAKDRYNSPLHF.

This chain links TRBV19 with TRBJ1-1; D ambiguous. This CDR3 has 13 amino acids. Trimming took off 5 bases at V and 3 bases at J, with 10 bases between the two ends. The germline CDR1 and CDR2 sequences are LNHDA and SQIVND (reference sequence). The CDR3 spells CASSLQQYTEAFF. CDR3 nucleotide sequence: TGTGCCAGTAGTTTGCAACAGTACACTGAAGCTTTCTTT.

This sequence joins TRBV7-9 and TRBJ1-5; D unresolved. Trimming removed 1 base from V and 4 bases from J, with 5 bases in between. The CDR3 covers 13 residues. Germline V lookup: CDR1 SEHNR, CDR2 FQNEAQ (reference sequence). CDR3 loop: CASSLGLNQPQHF. For the CDR3, the DNA is TGTGCCAGCAGCTTAGGTCTTAATCAGCCCCAGCATTTT. Supplemented by reference TRBV7-9 and TRBJ1-5, the full variable domain reads DTGVSQNPRHKITKRGQNVTFRCDPISEHNRLYWYRQTLGQGPEFLTYFQNEAQLEKSRLLSDRFSAERPKGSFSTLEIQRTEQGDSAMYLCASSLGLNQPQHFGDGTRLSIL.

This chain links TRBV4-1 with TRBJ1-1; 7 bases align to TRBD1. Trimming at V came to 2 bases and at J to 3 bases, leaving 6 bases not matched to a gene. Germline V gene lookup returns CDR1 MGHRA and CDR2 YSYEKL. This CDR3 contains 15 residues. The CDR3 reads CASSQRDSSYTEAFF. The CDR3 DNA is TGCGCCAGCAGCCAACGGGACAGCTCGTACACTGAAGCTTTCTTT.